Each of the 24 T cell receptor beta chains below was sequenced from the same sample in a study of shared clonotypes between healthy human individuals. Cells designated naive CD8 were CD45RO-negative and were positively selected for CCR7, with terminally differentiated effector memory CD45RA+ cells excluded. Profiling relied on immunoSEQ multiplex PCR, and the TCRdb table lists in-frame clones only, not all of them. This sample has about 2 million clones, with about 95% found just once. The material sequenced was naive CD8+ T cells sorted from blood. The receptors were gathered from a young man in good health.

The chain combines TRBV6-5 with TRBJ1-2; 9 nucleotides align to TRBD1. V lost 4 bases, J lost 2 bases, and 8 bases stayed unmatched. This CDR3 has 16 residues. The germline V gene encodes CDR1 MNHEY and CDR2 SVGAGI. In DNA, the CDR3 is TGTGCCAGCAGTTGGAGGGGGACAGGGTACAACTATGGCTACACCTTC. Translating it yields CASSWRGTGYNYGYTF.

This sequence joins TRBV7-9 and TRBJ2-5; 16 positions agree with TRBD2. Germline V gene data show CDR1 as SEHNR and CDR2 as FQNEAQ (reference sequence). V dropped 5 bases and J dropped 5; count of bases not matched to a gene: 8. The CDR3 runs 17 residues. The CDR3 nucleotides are TGTGCCAGCAGCCTGGGGACTAGCGGGGGGGCCAGGGAGACCCAGTACTTC. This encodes CASSLGTSGGARETQYF.

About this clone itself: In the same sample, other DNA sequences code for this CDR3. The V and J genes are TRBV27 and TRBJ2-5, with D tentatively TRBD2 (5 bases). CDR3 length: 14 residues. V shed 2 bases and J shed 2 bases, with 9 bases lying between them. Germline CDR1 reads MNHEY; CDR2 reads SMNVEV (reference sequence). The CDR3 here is CASSLGRGQETQYF. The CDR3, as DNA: TGTGCCAGCAGTTTAGGACGGGGACAAGAGACCCAGTACTTC.

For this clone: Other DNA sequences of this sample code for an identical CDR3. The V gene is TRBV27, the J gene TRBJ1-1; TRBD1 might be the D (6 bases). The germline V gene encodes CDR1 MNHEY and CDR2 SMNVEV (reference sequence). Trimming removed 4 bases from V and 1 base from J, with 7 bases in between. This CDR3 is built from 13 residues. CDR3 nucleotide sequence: TGTGCCAGCAGTTGGACAGAGAACACTGAAGCTTTCTTT. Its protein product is CASSWTENTEAFF.

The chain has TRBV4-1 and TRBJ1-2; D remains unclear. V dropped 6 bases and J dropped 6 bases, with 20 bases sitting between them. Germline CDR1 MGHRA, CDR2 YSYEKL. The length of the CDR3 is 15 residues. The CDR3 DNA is TGCGCCAGCAGTTATACGCCGGGATCAGGCAATGGCTACACCTTC. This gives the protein CASSYTPGSGNGYTF.

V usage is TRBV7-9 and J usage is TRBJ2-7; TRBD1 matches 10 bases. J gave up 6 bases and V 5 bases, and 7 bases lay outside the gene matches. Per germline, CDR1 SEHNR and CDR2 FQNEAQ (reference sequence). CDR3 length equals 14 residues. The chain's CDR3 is CASSRRDRGFEQYF. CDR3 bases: TGTGCCAGCAGCCGTCGGGACAGGGGATTCGAGCAGTACTTC.

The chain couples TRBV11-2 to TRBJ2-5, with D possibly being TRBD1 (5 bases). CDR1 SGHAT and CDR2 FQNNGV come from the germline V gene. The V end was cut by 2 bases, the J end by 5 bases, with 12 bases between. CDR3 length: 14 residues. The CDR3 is CASSLKAGPETQYF. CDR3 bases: TGTGCCAGCAGCTTAAAGGCAGGGCCGGAGACCCAGTACTTC.

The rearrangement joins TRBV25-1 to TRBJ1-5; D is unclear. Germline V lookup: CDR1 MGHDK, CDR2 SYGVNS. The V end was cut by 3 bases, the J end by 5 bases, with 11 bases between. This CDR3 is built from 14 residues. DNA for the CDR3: TGTGCCAGCAGTGAGCTCCGGGAAGATCAGCCCCAGCATTTT. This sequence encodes CASSELREDQPQHF.

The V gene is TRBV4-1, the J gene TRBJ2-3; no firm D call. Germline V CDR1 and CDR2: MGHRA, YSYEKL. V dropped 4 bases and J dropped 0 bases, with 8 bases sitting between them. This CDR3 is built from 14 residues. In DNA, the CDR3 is TGCGCCAGCAGCCTTGTATTAAGCACAGATACGCAGTATTTT. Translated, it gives CASSLVLSTDTQYF.

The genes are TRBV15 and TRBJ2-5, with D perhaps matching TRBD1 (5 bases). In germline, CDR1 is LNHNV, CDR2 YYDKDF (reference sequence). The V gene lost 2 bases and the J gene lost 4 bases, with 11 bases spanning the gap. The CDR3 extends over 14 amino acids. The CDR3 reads CATSRSGSTETQYF. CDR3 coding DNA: TGTGCCACCAGCAGATCAGGGTCTACAGAGACCCAGTACTTC.

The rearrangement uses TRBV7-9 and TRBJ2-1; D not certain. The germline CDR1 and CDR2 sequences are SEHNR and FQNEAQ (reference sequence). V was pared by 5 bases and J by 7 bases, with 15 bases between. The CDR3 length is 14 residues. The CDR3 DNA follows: TGTGCCAGCAGCCCACTCCCAAGGAGAAATGAGCAGTTCTTC. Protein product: CASSPLPRRNEQFF.

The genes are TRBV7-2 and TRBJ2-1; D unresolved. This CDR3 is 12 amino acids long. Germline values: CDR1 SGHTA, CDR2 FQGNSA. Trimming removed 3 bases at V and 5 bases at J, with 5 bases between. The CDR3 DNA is TGTGCCAGCAGCTTCGATCACAATGAGCAGTTCTTC. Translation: CASSFDHNEQFF.

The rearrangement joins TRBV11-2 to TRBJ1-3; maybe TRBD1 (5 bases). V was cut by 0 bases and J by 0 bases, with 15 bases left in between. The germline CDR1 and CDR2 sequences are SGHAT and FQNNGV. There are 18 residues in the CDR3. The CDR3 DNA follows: TGTGCCAGCAGCTTAGACAGGGTCGTCTCCCACTCTGGAAACACCATATATTTT. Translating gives CASSLDRVVSHSGNTIYF.

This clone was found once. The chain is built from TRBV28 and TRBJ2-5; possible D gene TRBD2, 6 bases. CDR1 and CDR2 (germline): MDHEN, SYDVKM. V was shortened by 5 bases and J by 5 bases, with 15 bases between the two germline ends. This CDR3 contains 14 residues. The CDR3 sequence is CASSPGWGVETQYF. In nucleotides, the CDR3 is TGTGCCAGCAGTCCAGGGTGGGGGGTGGAGACCCAGTACTTC.

The CDR3 here is CASSVAAPADTQYF. CDR3 in DNA: TGTGCCAGCAGCGTAGCAGCCCCTGCGGATACGCAGTATTTT. V is TRBV6-1 and J is TRBJ2-3, with unresolved D. This CDR3 has 14 residues. Germline CDR1 and CDR2: MNHNS and SASEGT. Trimming removed 6 bases from V and 6 bases from J, with 16 bases in between.

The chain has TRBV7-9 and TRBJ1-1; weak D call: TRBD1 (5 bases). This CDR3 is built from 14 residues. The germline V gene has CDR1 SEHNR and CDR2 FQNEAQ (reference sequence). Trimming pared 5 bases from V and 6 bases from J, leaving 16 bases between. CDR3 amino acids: CASSPRGGDPEAFF. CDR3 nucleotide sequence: TGTGCCAGCAGCCCTCGGGGCGGGGACCCTGAAGCTTTCTTT.

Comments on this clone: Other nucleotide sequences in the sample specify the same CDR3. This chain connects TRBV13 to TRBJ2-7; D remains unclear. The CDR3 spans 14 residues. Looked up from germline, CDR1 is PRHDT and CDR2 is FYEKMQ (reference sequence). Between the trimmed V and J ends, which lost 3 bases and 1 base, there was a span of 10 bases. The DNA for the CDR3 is TGTGCCAGCAGCTTCCGGACCGTGTCCTACGAGCAGTACTTC. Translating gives CASSFRTVSYEQYF.

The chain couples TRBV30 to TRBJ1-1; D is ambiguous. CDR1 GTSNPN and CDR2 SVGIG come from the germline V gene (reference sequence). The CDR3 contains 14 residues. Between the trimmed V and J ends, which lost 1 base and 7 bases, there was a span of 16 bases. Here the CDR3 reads CAWSAAPRNYEAFF. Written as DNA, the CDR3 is TGTGCCTGGAGTGCCGCGCCCCGAAATTATGAAGCTTTCTTT.

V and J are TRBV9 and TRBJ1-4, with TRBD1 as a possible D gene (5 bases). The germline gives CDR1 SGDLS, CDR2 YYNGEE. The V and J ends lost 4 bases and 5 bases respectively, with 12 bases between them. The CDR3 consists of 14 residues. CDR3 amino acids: CASSSGGGNEKLFF. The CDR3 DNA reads TGTGCCAGCAGCTCGGGGGGTGGGAATGAAAAACTGTTTTTT.

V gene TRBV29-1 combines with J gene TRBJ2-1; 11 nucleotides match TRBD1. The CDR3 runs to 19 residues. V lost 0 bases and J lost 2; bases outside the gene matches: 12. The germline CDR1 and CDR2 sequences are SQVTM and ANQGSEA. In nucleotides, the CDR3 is TGCAGCGTTGAAGATCGGTTGGACAGGGGGCAGTTGGCCTACAATGAGCAGTTCTTC. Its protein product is CSVEDRLDRGQLAYNEQFF.

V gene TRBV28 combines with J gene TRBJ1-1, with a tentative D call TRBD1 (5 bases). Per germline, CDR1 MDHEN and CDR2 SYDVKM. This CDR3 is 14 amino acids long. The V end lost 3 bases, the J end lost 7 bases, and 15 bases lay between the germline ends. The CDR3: CASSFRPGLIEAFF. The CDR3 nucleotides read TGTGCCAGCAGTTTTCGTCCGGGGCTGATTGAAGCTTTCTTT.

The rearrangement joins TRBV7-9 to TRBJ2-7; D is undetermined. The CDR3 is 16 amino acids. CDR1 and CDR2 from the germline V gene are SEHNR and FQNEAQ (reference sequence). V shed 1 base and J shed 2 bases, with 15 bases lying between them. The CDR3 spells CASSLGFATDTYEQYF. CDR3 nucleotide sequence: TGTGCCAGCAGCTTAGGTTTCGCTACAGACACCTACGAGCAGTACTTC.

This CDR3 is CASSRKSPTSGTYEQYF. CDR3 DNA sequence: TGTGCCAGCAGCCGAAAAAGCCCGACTAGCGGGACTTACGAGCAGTACTTC. This sequence joins TRBV7-2 and TRBJ2-7; 11 nucleotides agree with TRBD2. Looked up from germline, CDR1 is SGHTA and CDR2 is FQGNSA. CDR3 length: 17 amino acids. Unmatched junction bases numbered 13, after V lost 5 bases and J lost 4 bases. Combining the CDR3 with reference TRBV7-2 and TRBJ2-7 gives the whole variable domain GAGVSQSPSNKVTEKGKDVELRCDPISGHTALYWYRQSLGQGLEFLIYFQGNSAPDKSGLPSDRFSAERTGGSVSTLTIQRTQQEDSAVYLCASSRKSPTSGTYEQYFGPGTRLTVT.

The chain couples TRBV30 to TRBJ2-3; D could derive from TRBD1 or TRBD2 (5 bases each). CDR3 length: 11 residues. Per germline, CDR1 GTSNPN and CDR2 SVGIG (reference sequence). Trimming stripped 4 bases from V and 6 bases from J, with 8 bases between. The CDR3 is CAWTEGDTQYF. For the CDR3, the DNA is TGTGCCTGGACCGAGGGGGATACGCAGTATTTT.